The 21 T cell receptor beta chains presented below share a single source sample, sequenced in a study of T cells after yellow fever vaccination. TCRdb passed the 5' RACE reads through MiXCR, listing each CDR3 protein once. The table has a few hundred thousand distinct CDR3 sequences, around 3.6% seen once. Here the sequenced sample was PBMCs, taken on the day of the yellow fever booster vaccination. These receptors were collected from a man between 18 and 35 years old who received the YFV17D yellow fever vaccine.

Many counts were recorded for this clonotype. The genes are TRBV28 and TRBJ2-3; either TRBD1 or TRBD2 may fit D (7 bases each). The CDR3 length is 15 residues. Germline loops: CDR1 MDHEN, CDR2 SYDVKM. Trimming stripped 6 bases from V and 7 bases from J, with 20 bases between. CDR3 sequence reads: CASSVALQGGHTQYF. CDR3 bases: TGTGCCAGCAGCGTCGCTTTGCAGGGGGGGCATACGCAGTATTTT. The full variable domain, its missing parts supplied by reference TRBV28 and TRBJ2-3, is DVKVTQSSRYLVKRTGEKVFLECVQDMDHENMFWYRQDPGLGLRLIYFSYDVKMKEKGDIPEGYSVSREKKERFSLILESASTNQTSMYLCASSVALQGGHTQYFGPGTRLTVL.

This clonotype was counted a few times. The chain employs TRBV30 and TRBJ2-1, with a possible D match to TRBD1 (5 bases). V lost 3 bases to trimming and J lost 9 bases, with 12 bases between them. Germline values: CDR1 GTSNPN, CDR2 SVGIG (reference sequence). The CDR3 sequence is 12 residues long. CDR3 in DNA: TGTGCCTGGAGCCGACATCAGGGTGAGCAGTTCTTC. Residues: CAWSRHQGEQFF.

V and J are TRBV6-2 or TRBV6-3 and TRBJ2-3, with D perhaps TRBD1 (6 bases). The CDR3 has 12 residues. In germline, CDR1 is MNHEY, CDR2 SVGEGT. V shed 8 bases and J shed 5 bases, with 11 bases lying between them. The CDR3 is CASCPRGDTQYF. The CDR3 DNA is TGTGCCAGCTGTCCCAGGGGAGATACGCAGTATTTT.

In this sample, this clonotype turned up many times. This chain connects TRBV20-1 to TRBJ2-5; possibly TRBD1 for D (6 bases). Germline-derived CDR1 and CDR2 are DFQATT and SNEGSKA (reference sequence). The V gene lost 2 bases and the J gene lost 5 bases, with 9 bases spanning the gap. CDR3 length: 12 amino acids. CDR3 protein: CSARRGTETQYF. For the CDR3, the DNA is TGCAGTGCTAGAAGGGGGACGGAGACCCAGTACTTC.

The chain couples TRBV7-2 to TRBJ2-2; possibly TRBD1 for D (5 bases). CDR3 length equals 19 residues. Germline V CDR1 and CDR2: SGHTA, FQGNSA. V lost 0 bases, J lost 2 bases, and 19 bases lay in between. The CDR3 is CASSLAGRQGLTNTGELFF. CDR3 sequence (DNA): TGTGCCAGCAGCTTAGCGGGCCGGCAGGGCCTTACAAACACCGGGGAGCTGTTTTTT.

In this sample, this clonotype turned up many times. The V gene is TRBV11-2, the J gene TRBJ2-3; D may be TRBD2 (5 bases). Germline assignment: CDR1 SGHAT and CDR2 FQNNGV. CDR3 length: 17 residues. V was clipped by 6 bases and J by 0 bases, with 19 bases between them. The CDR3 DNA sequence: TGTGCCAGCAGGGACCGAGGCGGAGGCTTGAGCACAGATACGCAGTATTTT. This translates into CASRDRGGGLSTDTQYF.

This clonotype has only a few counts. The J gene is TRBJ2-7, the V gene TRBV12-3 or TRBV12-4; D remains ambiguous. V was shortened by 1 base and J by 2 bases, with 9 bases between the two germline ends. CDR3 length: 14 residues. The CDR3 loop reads CASSLGGPAYEQYF. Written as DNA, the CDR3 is TGTGCCAGCAGTTTAGGGGGTCCGGCCTACGAGCAGTACTTC.

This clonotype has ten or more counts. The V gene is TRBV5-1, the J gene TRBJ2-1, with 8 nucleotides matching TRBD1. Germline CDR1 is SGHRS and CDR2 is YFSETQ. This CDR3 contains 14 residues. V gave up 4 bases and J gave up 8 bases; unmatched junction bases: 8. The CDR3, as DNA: TGCGCCAGCAGCACTCAGGGGGCTAGCGATGAGCAGTTCTTC. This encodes CASSTQGASDEQFF. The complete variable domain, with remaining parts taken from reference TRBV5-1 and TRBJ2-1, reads KAGVTQTPRYLIKTRGQQVTLSCSPISGHRSVSWYQQTPGQGLQFLFEYFSETQRNKGNFPGRFSGRQFSNSRSEMNVSTLELGDSALYLCASSTQGASDEQFFGPGTRLTVL.

The CDR3 bases are TGTGCCAGCAGGCTCTACCGGGGACAGCCAGAGACCCAGTACTTC. This sequence encodes CASRLYRGQPETQYF. The rearrangement joins TRBV28 to TRBJ2-5; 7 nucleotides match TRBD1. The germline V gene encodes CDR1 MDHEN and CDR2 SYDVKM. Germline trimming cut 6 bases from V and 4 bases from J; bases unmatched to any gene: 11. CDR3 length: 15 residues.

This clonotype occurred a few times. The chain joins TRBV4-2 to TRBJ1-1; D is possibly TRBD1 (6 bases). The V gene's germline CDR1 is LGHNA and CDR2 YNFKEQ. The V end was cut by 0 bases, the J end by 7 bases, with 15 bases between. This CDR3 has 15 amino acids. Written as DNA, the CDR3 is TGTGCCAGCAGCCAAGAAGGGTCAGGGGAGTATGAAGCTTTCTTT. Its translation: CASSQEGSGEYEAFF.

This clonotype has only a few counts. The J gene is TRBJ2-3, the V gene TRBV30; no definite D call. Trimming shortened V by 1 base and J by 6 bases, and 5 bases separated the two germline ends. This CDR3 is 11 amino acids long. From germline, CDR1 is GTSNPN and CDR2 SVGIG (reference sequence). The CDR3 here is CAWSGVDTQYF. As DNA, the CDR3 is TGTGCCTGGAGTGGGGTGGATACGCAGTATTTT.

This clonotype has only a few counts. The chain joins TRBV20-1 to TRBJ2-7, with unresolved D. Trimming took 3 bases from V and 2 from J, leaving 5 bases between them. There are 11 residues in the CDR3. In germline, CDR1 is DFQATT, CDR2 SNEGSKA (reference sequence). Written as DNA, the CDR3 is TGCAGTGCTAGCGGTGCCTACGAGCAGTACGTC. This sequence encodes CSASGAYEQYV.

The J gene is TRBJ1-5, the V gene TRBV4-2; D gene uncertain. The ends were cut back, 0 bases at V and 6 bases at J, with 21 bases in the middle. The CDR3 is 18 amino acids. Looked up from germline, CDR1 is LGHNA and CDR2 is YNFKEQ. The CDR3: CASSQDTPWRRATQPQHF. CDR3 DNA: TGTGCCAGCAGCCAAGATACCCCCTGGAGGAGGGCAACTCAGCCCCAGCATTTT.

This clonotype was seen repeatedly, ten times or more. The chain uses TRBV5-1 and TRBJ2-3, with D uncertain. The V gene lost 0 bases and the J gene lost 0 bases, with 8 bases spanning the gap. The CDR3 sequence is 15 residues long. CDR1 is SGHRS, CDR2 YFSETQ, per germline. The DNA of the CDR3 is TGCGCCAGCAGCTTGGTACCCACTAGCACAGATACGCAGTATTTT. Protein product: CASSLVPTSTDTQYF.

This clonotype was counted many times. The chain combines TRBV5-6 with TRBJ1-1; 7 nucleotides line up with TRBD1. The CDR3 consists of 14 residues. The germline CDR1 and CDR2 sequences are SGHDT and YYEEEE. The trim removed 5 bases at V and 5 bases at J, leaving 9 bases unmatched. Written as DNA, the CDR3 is TGTGCCAGCAGACGAGGGGGCTTAGGGACTGAAGCTTTCTTT. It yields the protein CASRRGGLGTEAFF. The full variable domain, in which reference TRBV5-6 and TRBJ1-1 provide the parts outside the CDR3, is DAGVTQSPTHLIKTRGQQVTLRCSPKSGHDTVSWYQQALGQGPQFIFQYYEEEERQRGNFPDRFSGHQFPNYSSELNVNALLLGDSALYLCASRRGGLGTEAFFGQGTRLTVV.

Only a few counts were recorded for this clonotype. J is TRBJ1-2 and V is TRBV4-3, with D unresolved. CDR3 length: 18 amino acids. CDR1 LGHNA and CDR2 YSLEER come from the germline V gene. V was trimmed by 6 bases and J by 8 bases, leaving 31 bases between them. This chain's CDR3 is CASSHLHHRTGSPTGYTF. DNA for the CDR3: TGCGCCAGCAGTCATCTACATCATCGAACCGGGAGCCCTACGGGCTACACCTTC.

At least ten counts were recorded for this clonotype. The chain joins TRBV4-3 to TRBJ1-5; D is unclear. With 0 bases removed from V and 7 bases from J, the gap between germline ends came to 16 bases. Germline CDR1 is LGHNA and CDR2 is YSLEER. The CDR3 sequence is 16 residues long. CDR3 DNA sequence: TGCGCCAGCAGCCAAGATCTTCCAGGCTATGGCCAGCCCCAGCATTTT. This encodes CASSQDLPGYGQPQHF.

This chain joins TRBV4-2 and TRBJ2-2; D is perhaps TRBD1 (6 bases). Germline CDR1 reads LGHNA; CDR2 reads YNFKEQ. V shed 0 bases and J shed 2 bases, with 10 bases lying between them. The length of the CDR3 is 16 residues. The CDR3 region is CASSQDWTVNTGELFF. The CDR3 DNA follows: TGTGCCAGCAGCCAAGACTGGACAGTAAACACCGGGGAGCTGTTTTTT.

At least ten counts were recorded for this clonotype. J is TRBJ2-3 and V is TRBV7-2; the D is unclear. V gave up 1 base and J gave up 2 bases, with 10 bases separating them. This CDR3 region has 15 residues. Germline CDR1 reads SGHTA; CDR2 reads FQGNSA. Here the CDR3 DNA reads TGTGCCAGCAGCTTAGGCCCTCTGTTCACAGATACGCAGTATTTT. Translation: CASSLGPLFTDTQYF.

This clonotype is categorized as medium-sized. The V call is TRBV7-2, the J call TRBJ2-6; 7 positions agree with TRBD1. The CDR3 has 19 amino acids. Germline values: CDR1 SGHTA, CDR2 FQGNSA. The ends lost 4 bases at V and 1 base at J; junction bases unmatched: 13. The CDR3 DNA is TGTGCCAGCAGCTCAGAGGGGGCAGGGATCACTTCTGGGGCCAACGTCCTGACTTTC. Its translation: CASSSEGAGITSGANVLTF.

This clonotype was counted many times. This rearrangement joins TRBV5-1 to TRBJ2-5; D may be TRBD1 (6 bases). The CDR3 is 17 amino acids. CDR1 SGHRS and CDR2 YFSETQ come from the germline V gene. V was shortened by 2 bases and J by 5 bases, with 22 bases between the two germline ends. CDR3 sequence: CASSFYGDTTWGETQYF. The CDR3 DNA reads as TGCGCCAGCAGCTTCTATGGGGACACCACTTGGGGTGAGACCCAGTACTTC.